The sequence of this TCR beta chain was determined in a study of blood T cell repertoires in COVID-19 (dated by TCRdb to the early 2020s). About the study as a whole: Samples covering the acute and convalescent phases of COVID-19 were provided by collaborators in the United States, Italy and Spain. The material from the prospective study consisted of cDNA or gDNA derived from T cells, B-cell-depleted T cells, or PBMCs. Nearly every sample came with metadata listing a de-identified subject ID, COVID-19 status, age in years and sex. Samples were obtained from the ongoing ImmuneRACE study (first 160 participants) and from roughly 1,300 subjects provided by 6 global collaborators. Where available, HLA class I and class II types were taken from metadata supplied by the sample provider and were not determined by assay-based typing. The dataset comprised deeply sampled blood TCRbeta repertoires from subjects exposed to, actively infected with, or recovered from COVID-19. A freely available public database, intended as a resource for researchers studying the immune response to SARS-CoV-2, is where the repertoires were released. The full study reports these points: How much clinical and demographic metadata was included differed by source and by participant, and the metadata was provided uncurated.

Enrolling through a virtual design, the prospective study's participants ranged in age from roughly 18 to 95 years and lived across roughly 23 United States geographic areas. To assign participants to cohorts, the prospective study relied on clinical history that participants themselves reported in a screening survey and a study questionnaire. For ImmuneRACE Cohort 3, a participant was defined as recovered based on two consecutive negative NP/OP PCR tests, clearance by a healthcare professional, or resolution of symptoms. In the prospective study, mobile phlebotomists collected whole blood, serum and a nasopharyngeal or oropharyngeal swab from each participant. Prospective study participants could optionally give additional blood draws and questionnaires over an approximately 2-month period. Before DNA extraction, prospective study blood samples were shipped either frozen or at room temperature.

Of note for this clone: This receptor's antigen is unknown. There are no base qualities to consult, and no much larger clone falls within one base.

The immunoSEQ Assay, a bias-controlled multiplex PCR, was used to amplify TCRbeta CDR3 regions from genomic DNA. On the authors' methods: The number of nucleated cells in each sample was estimated by amplification of reference gene primers within the assay. Sequence reads were collapsed and filtered to measure the absolute abundance of every unique TCRbeta CDR3 rearrangement. For each sample, productive Simpson clonality was calculated as the square root of Simpson's diversity index across productive rearrangements. In its TCRdb copy, this immuneACCESS table keeps in-frame sequences only and misses some clones. Where compared with another copy, unresolved V genes explain less than half of these, and the others have no known cause. V, J and clone size were drawn from that table, and D and trimming were deduced from the DNA. The table for this sample lists around 190,000 clones; around 84% of them were counted only once. Around 3.5% of the sample is taken by the ten largest.

The origin of this receptor is a woman aged 30 to 39 who had recovered from COVID-19. Sequencing used PBMCs or T cells enriched from blood (not recorded which).

The nucleotides are TGCAGTGCTAGTCCAGAACAGCTTAATCAGCCCCAGCATTTT. It translates as CSASPEQLNQPQHF. The rearranged segments are TRBV20-1 and TRBJ1-5, with the D gene too uncertain to name. From cysteine to phenylalanine, the CDR3 is 14 amino acids long. Only CDR3 DNA is held: 42 bases, read in frame from base 1. V is cut by 3 bases and J by 4 bases, and the space between the germline ends is 13 bases. Per the germline V gene (reference sequence), DFQATT is the CDR1 and SNEGSKA is the CDR2.